The 31 T cell receptor beta chains below come from one sample, sequenced in a study of glioma-infiltrating T cells. Amplification of TCR alpha and beta CDR3 regions from RNA used iRepertoire nested multiplex PCR. TCRdb reprocessed the multiplex PCR reads with MiXCR, giving one entry per CDR3 protein. The sample has about 200,000 distinct CDR3 sequences, more than 25% seen once. Material: glioma tissue, nonneoplastic brain tissue, or PBMCs (not recorded which). The origin of the receptors is a human donor with low-grade glioma or glioblastoma, undergoing nonglioma brain surgery, or in good health (not recorded which).

This clonotype was found many times. The chain joins TRBV6-1 to TRBJ2-7; the D gene is possibly TRBD1 (5 bases). Germline-derived CDR1 and CDR2 are MNHNS and SASEGT. Trimming shortened V by 5 bases and J by 4 bases, and 18 bases separated the two germline ends. The CDR3 consists of 15 residues. The CDR3 protein is CASSYGAPPLYEQYF. The CDR3 DNA follows: TGTGCCAGCAGTTATGGGGCCCCTCCACTTTACGAGCAGTACTTC.

This chain joins TRBV2 and TRBJ2-7, with 9 nucleotides matching TRBD2. The CDR3 spans 15 residues. The germline V gene encodes CDR1 SNHLY and CDR2 FYNNEI. V lost 4 bases and J lost 1; bases outside the gene matches: 5. The CDR3 here is CASSGLAGPSYEQYF. The CDR3 DNA follows: TGTGCCAGCAGTGGTCTAGCGGGGCCATCCTACGAGCAGTACTTC.

This clonotype was seen at least ten times. V and J are TRBV27 and TRBJ1-2; tentative D call: TRBD1 (5 bases). This CDR3 is built from 12 residues. Deletions cut 3 bases from V and 11 bases from J, with 13 bases between. CDR1 is MNHEY and CDR2 is SMNVEV in the germline V gene (reference sequence). The CDR3 nucleotides read TGTGCCAGCAGTTTCCCCTATGAGGGGTACACCTTC. Translated: CASSFPYEGYTF.

This clonotype has at least ten counts. The chain joins TRBV5-1 to TRBJ2-1; the D gene is possibly TRBD1 (5 bases). Germline assignment: CDR1 SGHRS and CDR2 YFSETQ. The CDR3 runs to 16 residues. Trimming took 1 base from V and 6 from J, leaving 17 bases between them. CDR3 in DNA: TGCGCCAGCAGCTTGTTTGGTGGAGTAGGGGTCAATGAGCAGTTCTTC. As protein: CASSLFGGVGVNEQFF.

A remark on this clonotype: A much larger clone is a single base away; this may be a read error. This chain joins TRBV9 and TRBJ2-3; weak D call: TRBD2 (6 bases). The germline V and J ends were trimmed by 7 bases and 2 bases, with 14 bases remaining between them. From germline, CDR1 is SGDLS and CDR2 YYNGEE. The CDR3 length is 14 residues. CDR3 in amino acids: CASDPSSATDTQYF. CDR3 nucleotide sequence: TGTGCCAGCGACCCCTCTAGCGCCACAGATACGCAGTATTTT.

V gene TRBV12-3 or TRBV12-4 combines with J gene TRBJ1-3, with D uncertain. The CDR3 has 17 amino acids. V lost 4 bases to trimming and J lost 1 base, with 17 bases between them. The CDR3 region is CASSYSRNRRSGNTIYF. In DNA, the CDR3 is TGTGCCAGCAGTTACTCGCGTAATAGACGATCTGGAAACACCATATATTTT.

The rearrangement links TRBV2 to TRBJ2-3; the D gene is possibly TRBD2 (6 bases). The V end was cut by 3 bases, the J end by 3 bases, with 10 bases between. The CDR3 is 14 amino acids. CDR1 is SNHLY and CDR2 is FYNNEI in the germline V gene. The CDR3 nucleotides are TGTGCCAGCAGTGATGGGGACTCAACAGATACGCAGTATTTT. This encodes CASSDGDSTDTQYF.

Note on this clonotype: Likely a read error: the CDR3 ends without its conserved phenylalanine or tryptophan. The chain has TRBV27 and TRBJ1-5; maybe TRBD1 (6 bases). Germline assignment: CDR1 MNHEY and CDR2 SMNVEV (reference sequence). V lost 6 bases and J lost 3, with 15 bases in between. This CDR3 spans 15 amino acids. Here the CDR3 DNA reads TGTGCCAGCAGACCCACAGGGTGCTTCAATCAGCCCCAGCATCTT. The encoded protein is CASRPTGCFNQPQHL.

Only a few counts were recorded for this clonotype. The CDR3: CASSQIGTGNTIYF. The CDR3 DNA reads TGTGCCAGCAGCCAAATAGGGACGGGAAACACCATATATTTT. The genes are TRBV3-1 and TRBJ1-3; weak D call: TRBD1 (5 bases). The V end lost 2 bases, the J end lost 4 bases, and 9 bases lay between the germline ends. Germline V gene lookup returns CDR1 LGHDT and CDR2 YNNKEL (reference sequence). The CDR3 loop spans 14 amino acids.

A note on this clonotype: A single base separates this from a much larger clone, so it may be a read error. The genes are TRBV19 and TRBJ2-1; unclear D gene. The CDR3 has 14 residues. The V and J ends lost 3 bases and 9 bases respectively, with 15 bases between them. Germline CDR1 reads LNHDA; CDR2 reads SQIVND (reference sequence). CDR3: CASSIGQSVGEQFF. The DNA for the CDR3 is TGTGCCAGTAGTATCGGTCAGTCTGTGGGTGAGCAGTTCTTC.

This rearrangement joins TRBV12-3 or TRBV12-4 to TRBJ2-1, with 9 bases matching TRBD1. CDR3 length: 15 residues. V lost 6 bases and J lost 6; bases outside the gene matches: 9. This chain's CDR3 is CASSSRDRVRNEQFF. DNA of the CDR3: TGTGCCAGCAGCTCGAGGGACAGGGTGCGCAATGAGCAGTTCTTC.

V gene TRBV7-2 combines with J gene TRBJ2-2; tentative D call: TRBD1 (6 bases). This CDR3 is built from 15 residues. CDR1 and CDR2 (germline): SGHTA, FQGNSA. Trimming took off 7 bases at V and 1 base at J, with 13 bases between the two ends. CDR3 DNA sequence: TGTGCCAGCATCCACGGGACAAGGAACACCGGGGAGCTGTTTTTT. Protein product: CASIHGTRNTGELFF.

The chain combines TRBV5-5 with TRBJ2-5; D not certain. Trimming shortened V by 2 bases and J by 1 base, and 9 bases separated the two germline ends. Germline V lookup: CDR1 SGHKS, CDR2 YYEKEE (reference sequence). This CDR3 has 14 residues. The CDR3 reads CASSFLASQETQYF. The CDR3 DNA is TGTGCCAGCAGCTTTCTTGCCAGCCAAGAGACCCAGTACTTC.

This clonotype was observed many times. The V and J genes are TRBV3-1 and TRBJ2-3, with 8 bases identical to TRBD2. Looked up from germline, CDR1 is LGHDT and CDR2 is YNNKEL (reference sequence). The CDR3 has 15 residues. Unmatched junction bases numbered 1, after V lost 1 base and J lost 1 base. In nucleotides, the CDR3 is TGTGCCAGCAGCCAAGTTAGCGGGGGCACAGATACGCAGTATTTT. Its translation is CASSQVSGGTDTQYF.

Worth noting for this clonotype: This could be a read error, since a much larger clone is one nucleotide away. The chain combines TRBV24-1 with TRBJ2-7; 8 positions agree with TRBD2. CDR3 size: 15 residues. CDR1 and CDR2 (germline): KGHDR, SFDVKD. The CDR3 DNA reads as TGTCCCACCAGTGACCGAATGACTAGCGAACGGGGGCAGTACTTC. It yields the protein CPTSDRMTSERGQYF.

This clonotype was seen ten or more times. This chain joins TRBV7-9 and TRBJ1-1; weak D call: TRBD1 (6 bases). Trimming cost V 4 bases and J 7 bases, with 10 bases left between them. The CDR3 consists of 12 residues. Looked up from germline, CDR1 is SEHNR and CDR2 is FQNEAQ (reference sequence). The CDR3 loop is CASSYGQFEAFF. DNA for the CDR3: TGTGCCAGCAGCTACGGACAGTTTGAAGCTTTCTTT.

This clonotype has more than one count but fewer than ten. The chain recombines TRBV5-1 with TRBJ2-3; D remains ambiguous. The germline V gene has CDR1 SGHRS and CDR2 YFSETQ. V lost 0 bases and J 0 bases, leaving 8 bases between the germline ends. CDR3 size: 15 residues. The CDR3 DNA reads TGCGCCAGCAGCTTGGCCGGACGGAGCACAGATACGCAGTATTTT. Encoded protein: CASSLAGRSTDTQYF. The whole variable domain, filled in from reference TRBV5-1 and TRBJ2-3, reads KAGVTQTPRYLIKTRGQQVTLSCSPISGHRSVSWYQQTPGQGLQFLFEYFSETQRNKGNFPGRFSGRQFSNSRSEMNVSTLELGDSALYLCASSLAGRSTDTQYFGPGTRLTVL.

In regard to this clonotype: Given a much more abundant clone one base away, this may be a read error. The rearrangement uses TRBV2 and TRBJ2-3; 9 nucleotides agree with TRBD2. The CDR3 contains 14 residues. The germline V gene encodes CDR1 SNHLY and CDR2 FYNNEI. CDR3 coding DNA: TGTGCCAGCGGGGCGGGAGGGTACCCAGATAAGCAGTATTTT. Translating gives CASGAGGYPDKQYF. Full variable domain (outside the CDR3, taken from reference TRBV2 and TRBJ2-3): EPEVTQTPSHQVTQMGQEVILRCVPISNHLYFYWYRQILGQKVEFLVSFYNNEISEKSEIFDDQFSVERPDGSNFTLKIRSTKLEDSAMYFCASGAGGYPDKQYFGPGTRLTVL.

Note on this clonotype: One base away lies a much larger clone, so this may be a sequencing read error. This sequence joins TRBV20-1 and TRBJ2-5; a weak D match, TRBD2 (5 bases). CDR1 is DFQATT and CDR2 is SNEGSKA in the germline V gene (reference sequence). This CDR3 is 14 amino acids long. The CDR3 region is CGASLKGLKETQYF. DNA for the CDR3: TGCGGTGCTAGCTTGAAAGGCCTCAAAGAGACCCAGTACTTC.

Many counts were recorded for this clonotype. This CDR3 is CSAKWGQGNYGYTF. In DNA form, the CDR3 reads TGCAGTGCTAAGTGGGGACAGGGAAACTATGGCTACACCTTC. The rearrangement links TRBV20-1 to TRBJ1-2, with 9 bases fitting TRBD1. Germline CDR1 and CDR2: DFQATT and SNEGSKA (reference sequence). V lost 4 bases and J lost 2; bases outside the gene matches: 5. The CDR3 runs to 14 residues.

This clonotype was seen at least ten times. The chain carries TRBV29-1 and TRBJ2-3; D is ambiguous. This CDR3 is 15 amino acids long. Germline V gene lookup returns CDR1 SQVTM and CDR2 ANQGSEA. The V and J ends lost 1 base and 4 bases respectively, with 15 bases between them. CDR3 in DNA: TGCAGCGTTGAAGGGGTCGACGTTCAGGCAGATACGCAGTATTTT. Its protein is CSVEGVDVQADTQYF.

The rearrangement joins TRBV10-3 to TRBJ2-1, with D unresolved. The CDR3 has 14 amino acids. The germline V gene encodes CDR1 ENHRY and CDR2 SYGVKD. V shed 4 bases and J shed 0 bases, with 7 bases lying between them. In DNA form, the CDR3 reads TGTGCCATCAGTGCGCCCACCTCCTACAATGAGCAGTTCTTC. This codes for CAISAPTSYNEQFF.

On this clonotype itself: One end of the junction fails to match germline, which may point to a read error. The chain carries TRBV28 and TRBJ1-5, with TRBD1 as a possible D gene (6 bases). This CDR3 contains 16 residues. Germline V CDR1 and CDR2: MDHEN, SYDVKM. In DNA form, the CDR3 reads TGTGCCAACAGGACTGACTCCAGGGGAGGCAATCAGCCCCAGAATTTT. This gives the protein CANRTDSRGGNQPQNF. The full variable domain, with the rest looked up from reference TRBV28 and TRBJ1-5, is DVKVTQSSRYLVKRTGEKVFLECVQDMDHENMFWYRQDPGLGLRLIYFSYDVKMKEKGDIPEGYSVSREKKERFSLILESASTNQTSMYLCANRTDSRGGNQPQNFGDGTRLSIL.

There are many counts of this clonotype. V is TRBV24-1 and J is TRBJ2-5; D unclear. The V end lost 5 bases, the J end lost 5 bases, and 11 bases lay between the germline ends. The CDR3 totals 13 residues. The germline CDR1 and CDR2 sequences are KGHDR and SFDVKD. CDR3 residues: CATSGPPSETQYF. The CDR3 DNA is TGTGCCACCAGTGGCCCCCCGAGTGAGACCCAGTACTTC.

The rearrangement links TRBV2 to TRBJ2-7, with 9 bases that match TRBD2. The CDR3 loop spans 15 amino acids. V lost 2 bases and J lost 0; bases outside the gene matches: 2. Germline V lookup: CDR1 SNHLY, CDR2 FYNNEI. CDR3 loop: CASSENSGSSYEQYF. CDR3 in DNA: TGTGCCAGCAGTGAAAATAGCGGGAGCTCCTACGAGCAGTACTTC.

This clonotype was picked up a small number of times. V gene TRBV5-1 combines with J gene TRBJ2-1; 9 nucleotides line up with TRBD2. Trimming cost V 4 bases and J 4 bases; bases outside gene matches: 21. The CDR3 covers 20 residues. Per germline, CDR1 SGHRS and CDR2 YFSETQ. In DNA, the CDR3 is TGCGCCAGCAGCAACCTCCCGCAAGGCAATCCTAGCGGGGTGTACAATGAGCAGTTCTTC. It encodes CASSNLPQGNPSGVYNEQFF.

This clonotype was counted ten times or more. One end of the junction does not line up with germline, which may come from a read error. The rearrangement joins TRBV5-4 to TRBJ2-7, with D hard to call. This CDR3 has 15 amino acids. Germline V CDR1 and CDR2: SGHNT, YYREEE (reference sequence). In DNA form, the CDR3 reads TGTGCCAGCAGTTTGGACGGATGGAGCTCCTACGAGCAGTACTTC. This encodes CASSLDGWSSYEQYF.

At least ten counts were recorded for this clonotype. The rearrangement uses TRBV28 and TRBJ2-7, with TRBD1 identical over 9 bases. Germline V lookup: CDR1 MDHEN, CDR2 SYDVKM. V trimming: 7 bases; J trimming: 3 bases; junction bases outside the gene matches: 10. The CDR3 is made up of 15 amino acids. The CDR3: CASIEGSDRGYEQYF. The CDR3 region has the DNA TGTGCCAGCATCGAAGGCTCGGACAGGGGCTACGAGCAGTACTTC.

In its sample, this clonotype was seen many times. The V gene is TRBV28, the J gene TRBJ2-7, with TRBD1 as a possible D gene (6 bases). The germline CDR1 and CDR2 sequences are MDHEN and SYDVKM. This CDR3 region has 12 residues. V was cut by 6 bases and J by 3 bases, with 9 bases left in between. The DNA for the CDR3 is TGTGCCAGCAGGGAGACAGGCTACGAGCAGTACTTC. Amino acids: CASRETGYEQYF.

This clonotype was seen repeatedly, ten times or more. V is TRBV4-1 and J is TRBJ2-7; tentatively, D is TRBD1 or TRBD2 (5 bases each). V was pared by 0 bases and J by 1 base, with 16 bases between. CDR3 length: 17 amino acids. Germline V CDR1 and CDR2: MGHRA, YSYEKL. The CDR3 nucleotides read TGCGCCAGCAGCCAAGATCGAGGGGCTGCTGATTCCTACGAGCAGTACTTC. Translating it yields CASSQDRGAADSYEQYF.

In its sample, this clonotype was seen many times. The chain employs TRBV15 and TRBJ2-7; the D is unclear. This CDR3 spans 14 amino acids. Trimming removed 0 bases from V and 7 bases from J, with 13 bases in between. Germline CDR1 and CDR2: LNHNV and YYDKDF (reference sequence). CDR3: CATSRDWAAEEQYF. DNA for the CDR3: TGTGCCACCAGCAGAGATTGGGCCGCTGAGGAGCAGTACTTC. Full variable domain (outside the CDR3, taken from reference TRBV15 and TRBJ2-7): DAMVIQNPRYQVTQFGKPVTLSCSQTLNHNVMYWYQQKSSQAPKLLFHYYDKDFNNEADTPDNFQSRRPNTSFCFLDIRSPGLGDTAMYLCATSRDWAAEEQYFGPGTRLTVT.